This TCR beta chain was sequenced in a study of T-cell reconstitution after alpha-beta-depleted transplantation in children. The table lists this clonotype with many counts. Construction of the TCRbeta library involved unique molecular identifiers. TCRdb itself ran the PCR reads through MiXCR, one entry per CDR3 protein. This sample has 670,000 or so distinct CDR3 sequences, with 13% found just once. This specimen was PBMCs, taken before TCRalphabeta/CD19-depleted stem cell transplant. The TCR sequence derives from a girl aged 2 to 10 with congenital amegakaryocytic thrombocytopenia, due to receive a stem cell transplant.

The DNA of the CDR3 is TGCGCCAGCAGCCAGATGAACAGGGAGGATACGCAGTATTTT. Amino acids: CASSQMNREDTQYF. This chain uses TRBV4-1 with TRBJ2-3; D possibly corresponds to TRBD1 (6 bases). This CDR3 is built from 14 residues. Germline V gene data show CDR1 as MGHRA and CDR2 as YSYEKL. Trimming stripped 3 bases from V and 6 bases from J, with 13 bases between.